What follows are 32 T cell receptor beta chains derived from one specimen sequenced in a study of shared clonotypes between healthy human individuals. TCRdb's table, derived via immunoSEQ multiplex PCR, lists solely in-frame clones and lacks some. The repertoire has a few million clones, just under 95% of them found once; the top ten carry around 0.4%. The sample comprised naive CD4+ T cells from PBMCs. Documented subset: CD45RA+ positively selected. These TCRs come from a man aged 18 to 29 in good health. Some clones in this sample may be carry-over from other donors' samples.

This chain joins TRBV19 and TRBJ2-7; D might be TRBD2 (5 bases). CDR1 and CDR2 from the germline V gene are LNHDA and SQIVND (reference sequence). The CDR3 covers 16 residues. The V end was cut by 6 bases, the J end by 0 bases, with 18 bases between. CDR3 in amino acids: CASRASRASSSYEQYF. Here the CDR3 DNA reads TGTGCCAGTAGGGCTAGCCGGGCATCTAGCTCCTACGAGCAGTACTTC.

This rearrangement joins TRBV7-8 to TRBJ2-1, with 9 bases lining up with TRBD2. V lost 2 bases and J lost 4; bases outside the gene matches: 6. From germline, CDR1 is SGHVS and CDR2 FQNEAQ. CDR3 length: 16 residues. CDR3 region: CASSLPRTSEYNEQFF. The CDR3 region has the DNA TGTGCCAGCAGCTTACCACGGACTAGCGAGTACAATGAGCAGTTCTTC.

Remarks on this clone: At the DNA level, this CDR3 is encoded by other sequences in the same sample as well. The chain joins TRBV6-1 to TRBJ1-4; possibly TRBD1 for D (5 bases). Between the trimmed V and J ends, which lost 1 base and 7 bases, there was a span of 10 bases. The CDR3 has 14 residues. Germline CDR1 MNHNS, CDR2 SASEGT. CDR3 loop: CASSEGGAVEKLFF. DNA of the CDR3: TGTGCCAGCAGTGAAGGAGGGGCCGTTGAAAAACTGTTTTTT.

This chain links TRBV4-1 with TRBJ1-5; 7 nucleotides agree with TRBD1. Germline CDR1 is MGHRA and CDR2 is YSYEKL. The CDR3 has 15 amino acids. The J segment lost 9 bases and the V segment lost 2 bases, leaving 10 bases of the junction unmatched. The CDR3 bases are TGCGCCAGCAGCCAACCTAGCACAGGGGTCCGGCCCCAGCATTTT. Translation gives CASSQPSTGVRPQHF.

The chain recombines TRBV5-1 with TRBJ1-2; D unresolved. CDR1 and CDR2 (germline): SGHRS, YFSETQ. This CDR3 spans 14 amino acids. V lost 1 base, J lost 2 bases, and 9 bases lay in between. The CDR3 protein is CASSLQVANYGYTF. The CDR3 region has the DNA TGCGCCAGCAGCTTGCAGGTCGCCAACTATGGCTACACCTTC.

The CDR3 spells CASSPAFSGASYNEQFF. CDR3 coding DNA: TGTGCCAGCAGCCCCGCCTTTAGCGGAGCTTCCTACAATGAGCAGTTCTTC. The chain couples TRBV7-6 to TRBJ2-1; weak D call: TRBD2 (6 bases). V gave up 5 bases and J gave up 1 base, with 18 bases separating them. This CDR3 region has 17 residues. Germline assignment: CDR1 SGHVS and CDR2 FNYEAQ. Full variable domain (rest looked up from reference TRBV7-6 and TRBJ2-1): GAGVSQSPRYKVTKRGQDVALRCDPISGHVSLYWYRQALGQGPEFLTYFNYEAQQDKSGLPNDRFSAERPEGSISTLTIQRTEQRDSAMYRCASSPAFSGASYNEQFFGPGTRLTVL.

The V gene is TRBV6-4, the J gene TRBJ2-7, with D unresolved. Germline CDR1 reads MRHNA; CDR2 reads SNTAGT. The CDR3 contains 14 residues. V lost 2 bases and J lost 4, with 12 bases in between. CDR3 nucleotide sequence: TGTGCCAGCAGTGACGGGGTGAAAGCGTACGAGCAGTACTTC. The encoded protein is CASSDGVKAYEQYF.

This chain uses TRBV19 with TRBJ2-2, with D perhaps being TRBD1 or TRBD2 (5 bases each). With 8 bases removed from V and 3 bases from J, the gap between germline ends came to 19 bases. The germline CDR1 and CDR2 sequences are LNHDA and SQIVND (reference sequence). There are 16 residues in the CDR3. The CDR3 DNA sequence: TGTGCCAGTGGGAGTGAGTTGGGGCCCGACACCGGGGAGCTGTTTTTT. This sequence encodes CASGSELGPDTGELFF.

This sequence joins TRBV6-6 and TRBJ1-1; 9 positions match TRBD1. Germline-derived CDR1 and CDR2 are MNHNY and SVGAGI (reference sequence). V trimming: 5 bases; J trimming: 4 bases; junction bases outside the gene matches: 8. This CDR3 has 15 residues. The CDR3, as DNA: TGTGCCAGCAGTCCGTCGACAGGGGGTAGCACTGAAGCTTTCTTT. As protein: CASSPSTGGSTEAFF.

CDR3 in amino acids: CASSVTSGRDEQYF. The CDR3, as DNA: TGTGCCAGCAGTGTTACTAGCGGGCGGGACGAGCAGTACTTC. The V and J genes are TRBV2 and TRBJ2-7; 9 bases line up with TRBD2. Germline values: CDR1 SNHLY, CDR2 FYNNEI. The CDR3 is 14 residues long. The J segment lost 5 bases and the V segment lost 4 bases, leaving 6 bases of the junction unmatched.

The chain couples TRBV18 to TRBJ1-2; TRBD1 aligns across 9 bases. The germline V gene has CDR1 KGHSH and CDR2 LQKENI. V gave up 6 bases and J gave up 8 bases; unmatched junction bases: 7. The CDR3 runs 13 residues. The CDR3 coding sequence is TGTGCCAGCTCGCGGACAGGGGACGGGGGCTACACCTTC. Translating gives CASSRTGDGGYTF.

The genes are TRBV11-2 and TRBJ2-2, with 9 bases lining up with TRBD1. CDR1 and CDR2 from the germline V gene are SGHAT and FQNNGV. The CDR3 is 14 residues long. The ends lost 3 bases at V and 10 bases at J; junction bases unmatched: 6. The CDR3 reads CASSFRQGVKELFF. Here the CDR3 DNA reads TGTGCCAGCAGCTTTAGACAGGGGGTGAAGGAGCTGTTTTTT.

This chain uses TRBV19 with TRBJ2-1, with 11 bases lining up with TRBD2. V lost 4 bases to trimming and J lost 4 bases; unmatched junction nucleotides: 6. This CDR3 spans 16 amino acids. Germline V gene data show CDR1 as LNHDA and CDR2 as SQIVND (reference sequence). For the CDR3, the DNA is TGTGCCAGTAGTACCCGACTAGCGGGAACGTACAATGAGCAGTTCTTC. Translating gives CASSTRLAGTYNEQFF.

V usage is TRBV7-3 and J usage is TRBJ2-1, with D maybe TRBD2 (6 bases). In germline, CDR1 is SGHTA, CDR2 FQGTGA. The CDR3 runs to 14 residues. V was cut by 2 bases and J by 12 bases, with 17 bases left in between. The CDR3 DNA reads as TGTGCCAGCAGCTTATCGGCGGGGTCCGGCGGGCAGTTCTTC. Its translation: CASSLSAGSGGQFF.

In regard to this clone: One junction end disagrees with the germline gene, perhaps due to a read error. CDR3 coding DNA: TGCGCCAGCACTGAGGTCCCGAACACCGGGGAGCTGTTTTTT. Its translation: CASTEVPNTGELFF. The chain has TRBV10-2 and TRBJ2-2; D gene ambiguous. Germline V gene data show CDR1 as WSHSY and CDR2 as SAAADI. The CDR3 runs to 14 residues.

CDR3 residues: CASSLYVGGYTF. CDR3 sequence (DNA): TGTGCCAGCAGCTTGTACGTCGGAGGCTACACCTTC. The rearrangement joins TRBV7-2 to TRBJ1-2; D unclear. Germline-derived CDR1 and CDR2 are SGHTA and FQGNSA. The CDR3 is 12 residues long. Trimming removed 3 bases from V and 8 bases from J, with 10 bases in between.

The rearrangement links TRBV28 to TRBJ2-5; D possibly corresponds to TRBD2 (6 bases). The V end was cut by 7 bases, the J end by 5 bases, with 20 bases between. Germline-derived CDR1 and CDR2 are MDHEN and SYDVKM. The CDR3 runs 15 residues. CDR3 sequence reads: CASMGRVAGSETQYF. The CDR3, as DNA: TGTGCCAGCATGGGGCGGGTCGCGGGGTCGGAGACCCAGTACTTC.

The V call is TRBV4-3, the J call TRBJ2-5; D might be TRBD2 (5 bases). V lost 1 base and J 4 bases, leaving 19 bases between the germline ends. Germline CDR1 and CDR2: LGHNA and YSLEER. The CDR3 extends over 17 amino acids. The CDR3 sequence: CASSQAPSRRGGETQYF. In nucleotides, the CDR3 is TGCGCCAGCAGCCAAGCCCCGTCAAGGAGAGGAGGAGAGACCCAGTACTTC.

The chain links TRBV5-1 to TRBJ2-1; D is ambiguous. The V end was cut by 7 bases, the J end by 0 bases, with 11 bases between. Per the germline V gene, CDR1 is SGHRS and CDR2 is YFSETQ. The CDR3 is 14 amino acids. The CDR3 DNA sequence: TGCGCCAGCGGGTCCCCAAGCTCCTACAATGAGCAGTTCTTC. This gives the protein CASGSPSSYNEQFF.

CDR3 coding DNA: TGTGCCAGCAGTGAGGGGTGGGCTGAAGCTTTCTTT. It translates to CASSEGWAEAFF. The rearrangement links TRBV2 to TRBJ1-1; D not certain. The V end lost 3 bases, the J end lost 6 bases, and 8 bases lay between the germline ends. Germline V CDR1 and CDR2: SNHLY, FYNNEI. CDR3 size: 12 residues.

This chain joins TRBV28 and TRBJ2-5, with TRBD2 matching over 14 bases. Germline V gene lookup returns CDR1 MDHEN and CDR2 SYDVKM. J was trimmed by 4 bases and V by 5 bases; bases with no gene match: 6. CDR3 length equals 16 residues. CDR3 sequence reads: CASSLGTSGSLETQYF. The CDR3 DNA follows: TGTGCCAGCAGTCTGGGGACTAGCGGGAGTTTAGAGACCCAGTACTTC.

This clone appeared once. The chain joins TRBV5-1 to TRBJ2-1; the match to TRBD1 covers 9 bases. Germline V CDR1 and CDR2: SGHRS, YFSETQ. V lost 0 bases to trimming and J lost 5 bases; unmatched junction nucleotides: 6. The CDR3 is made up of 16 amino acids. The CDR3 DNA sequence: TGCGCCAGCAGCTTGGCCACAGGGGGCATGGACAATGAGCAGTTCTTC. It encodes CASSLATGGMDNEQFF.

This sequence joins TRBV7-2 and TRBJ2-7, with D perhaps TRBD1 (5 bases). This CDR3 is built from 13 residues. Germline values: CDR1 SGHTA, CDR2 FQGNSA. V lost 6 bases to trimming and J lost 1 base, with 10 bases between them. In nucleotides, the CDR3 is TGTGCCAGCAGTACCAGGGTTTCCTACGAGCAGTACTTC. The encoded protein is CASSTRVSYEQYF.

The rearrangement links TRBV28 to TRBJ2-2; the D is unclear. V dropped 5 bases and J dropped 6 bases, with 10 bases sitting between them. CDR1 and CDR2 from the germline V gene are MDHEN and SYDVKM. This CDR3 spans 13 amino acids. CDR3 region: CASSLRWAGELFF. Written as DNA, the CDR3 is TGTGCCAGCAGTCTACGTTGGGCCGGGGAGCTGTTTTTT.

V gene TRBV23-1 combines with J gene TRBJ1-2; no definite D call. TRBV23-1 qualifies as an ORF whose function is uncertain. This CDR3 contains 14 residues. Trimming pared 2 bases from V and 8 bases from J, leaving 15 bases between. This CDR3 is CASSQGRAGRGYTF. The CDR3 coding sequence is TGCGCCAGCAGTCAAGGTAGGGCGGGTCGGGGCTACACCTTC.

The chain is built from TRBV9 and TRBJ2-1, with TRBD2 matching 9 bases. Germline lookup yields CDR1 SGDLS and CDR2 YYNGEE. Unmatched junction bases numbered 5, after V lost 1 base and J lost 6 bases. There are 15 residues in the CDR3. The CDR3 DNA follows: TGTGCCAGCAGCGTAAAACTAGCGGGTGGCAATGAGCAGTTCTTC. Translated, it gives CASSVKLAGGNEQFF.

This clone was detected once. The chain uses TRBV29-1 and TRBJ1-4; 7 nucleotides line up with TRBD1. Germline V lookup: CDR1 SQVTM, CDR2 ANQGSEA. The CDR3 has 17 amino acids. V lost 6 bases, J lost 4 bases, and 17 bases stayed unmatched. CDR3 in DNA: TGCAGCGTCGCTCCGGGGGACAGCCTCGCCAATAATGAAAAACTGTTTTTT. It encodes CSVAPGDSLANNEKLFF.

The rearrangement joins TRBV7-9 to TRBJ1-4, with D maybe TRBD1 (5 bases). V was cut by 0 bases and J by 8 bases, with 10 bases left in between. Germline lookup yields CDR1 SEHNR and CDR2 FQNEAQ (reference sequence). This CDR3 has 14 amino acids. CDR3 DNA: TGTGCCAGCAGCTTAGCTAATTCAGGGGAAAAACTGTTTTTT. Translation: CASSLANSGEKLFF.

V gene TRBV6-1 combines with J gene TRBJ2-5; 8 positions agree with TRBD1. This CDR3 comprises 16 residues. Germline values: CDR1 MNHNS, CDR2 SASEGT. V was pared by 2 bases and J by 5 bases, with 10 bases of the junction left unmatched. This CDR3 reads CASSEPRTGRTETQYF. The CDR3 nucleotides are TGTGCCAGCAGTGAACCCCGGACAGGGCGGACGGAGACCCAGTACTTC.

This clone was seen once. This chain joins TRBV28 and TRBJ1-3; D is possibly TRBD1 (6 bases). Germline-derived CDR1 and CDR2 are MDHEN and SYDVKM. This CDR3 region has 18 residues. Trimming pared 4 bases from V and 4 bases from J, leaving 23 bases between. In nucleotides, the CDR3 is TGTGCCAGCAGTTCAACTAATTTCAATCAGGGGCGGGGAAACACCATATATTTT. This sequence encodes CASSSTNFNQGRGNTIYF.

This rearrangement joins TRBV9 to TRBJ2-2, with TRBD1 as a possible D gene (6 bases). From germline, CDR1 is SGDLS and CDR2 YYNGEE. The CDR3 has 14 amino acids. The V end was cut by 5 bases, the J end by 3 bases, with 11 bases between. The CDR3 DNA is TGTGCCAGCAGACCTACAGGGTACACCGGGGAGCTGTTTTTT. Translating gives CASRPTGYTGELFF.

V and J are TRBV5-4 and TRBJ2-1, with D perhaps TRBD2 (6 bases). Germline lookup yields CDR1 SGHNT and CDR2 YYREEE (reference sequence). This CDR3 region has 15 residues. With 5 bases removed from V and 1 base from J, the gap between germline ends came to 13 bases. The CDR3 DNA is TGTGCCAGCAGAAACGGACTAACATCCTACAATGAGCAGTTCTTC. It is translated as CASRNGLTSYNEQFF.